This TCR beta chain was documented in a study of blood T cell repertoires in COVID-19. Looking at the study overall: In each case, the material was cDNA or gDNA derived from T cells, B-cell-depleted T cells, or PBMCs.

This clone is categorized as medium-sized. At the DNA level, this CDR3 is encoded by other sequences in the same sample as well. V trimming: 0 bases; J trimming: 2 bases; junction bases outside the gene matches: 4. Germline values: CDR1 SGHRS, CDR2 YFSETQ. This CDR3 is 17 amino acids long. Original handling: Researchers report that nucleated cell counts were estimated from reference gene primer amplification. Sequenced by immunoSEQ multiplex PCR; TCRdb stores in-frame clones only, minus some. D and trimming come from the DNA, and the V and J calls and clone size come from that table. The sample records 9,000 to 10,000 clones, roughly 79% being singletons.

The sequence was collected from a human donor in a cohort sampled during active COVID-19. V and J are TRBV5-1 and TRBJ2-6, with 8 bases aligning to TRBD1. Sequenced: peripheral blood. The CDR3 loop reads CASSLGGTGPGANVLTF. CDR3 nucleotide sequence: TGCGCCAGCAGCTTGGGGGGGACAGGCCCTGGGGCCAACGTCCTGACTTTC.